A single TCR beta chain is shown here with its context. Germline CDR1 is SGDLS and CDR2 is YYNGEE. The junction had 14 bases not matched to a gene; V was cut back by 5 bases and J by 5 bases. This CDR3 has 16 residues. This sample stems from a study of blood T cell repertoires in COVID-19. Study in general: The origin of the acute and convalescent COVID-19 samples was the United States, Italy and Spain.

TCRdb's copy holds only in-frame clones and misses some; the assay was immunoSEQ multiplex PCR. The table lists about 300,000 clones, 87% of them singletons. Participants' reported clinical history set cohort assignment. The source material was PBMCs or T cells enriched from blood (not recorded which). The origin of this receptor is a woman in her twenties or thirties who had recovered from COVID-19. The chain has TRBV9 and TRBJ2-7; 9 bases match TRBD2. CDR3 nucleotides: TGTGCCAGCAGTAGAGGCGGGGGGGTCCTATCGAACGAGCAGTACTTC. Translated: CASSRGGGVLSNEQYF.